These T cell receptor beta chains were read from a single sample in a study of T-cell reconstitution after alpha-beta-depleted transplantation in children. TCRdb used MiXCR to reprocess the PCR reads, holding one entry per CDR3 protein. The table shows 490,000 or so distinct CDR3 sequences, with 12% occurring only once. The source material was PBMCs from the stem cell graft donor, sampled from the stem cell graft. Source of these receptors: a human donor who donated a stem cell graft to a child with combined immunodeficiency. CDR3s include the opening cysteine and the closing phenylalanine or tryptophan. Fields, in order: J gene, V gene, CDR3 protein.

TRBJ2-2 TRBV12-3/TRBV12-4 CASSSRPGTGELFF
TRBJ2-3 TRBV5-5 CASSPERAGPSTDTQYF
TRBJ2-7 TRBV7-2 CASSLEAQISYEQYF
TRBJ1-1 TRBV7-9 CASSIQGSTEAFF
TRBJ2-3 TRBV10-3 CAISSSGSTDTQYF
TRBJ1-1 TRBV27 CASSSGQGRPAFF
TRBJ2-1 TRBV11-1 CASRPTSGASYNEQFF
TRBJ2-1 TRBV7-9 CASSSYLNEQFF
TRBJ2-5 TRBV11-1 CASSQDRGKLETQYF
TRBJ2-3 TRBV15 CATSFSRSSTDTQYF
TRBJ2-3 TRBV15 CATSRGWDRSTDTQYF
TRBJ2-7 TRBV6-2/TRBV6-3 CASSYWPQDEQYF
TRBJ2-1 TRBV12-3/TRBV12-4 CASSFAQGRGNEQFF
TRBJ1-1 TRBV2 CTSSAPGQPKIGMNTEAFF
TRBJ2-1 TRBV28 CASSPKAESSYNEQFF
TRBJ2-1 TRBV7-2 CASNLAGTASYNEQFF
TRBJ2-1 TRBV11-2 CASSPGGAEQFF
TRBJ2-7 TRBV5-4 CASSLGGTSGRNEQYF
TRBJ1-4 TRBV28 CASVLRGAREKLFF
TRBJ2-1 TRBV12-3/TRBV12-4 CASSLGPPQQFF
TRBJ2-5 TRBV7-8 CASSPRSGGSRETQYF
TRBJ2-4 TRBV20-1 CSAGGTSGSTDIQYF
TRBJ2-2 TRBV5-4 CASSPGGPTGELFF
TRBJ2-7 TRBV29-1 CSVGQGSYEQYF
TRBJ2-1 TRBV20-1 CSADRDRVQNEQFF
TRBJ1-2 TRBV20-1 CSASGDSLYGYTF
TRBJ2-1 TRBV21-1 CASSKIGASPSYNEQFF
TRBJ2-5 TRBV7-8 CASSLSGYLGETQYF
TRBJ2-2 TRBV10-3 CAIKPENTGELFF
TRBJ2-1 TRBV4-3 CASSQDTTKYNEQFF
TRBJ2-7 TRBV29-1 CSVENRGSEQYF
TRBJ2-7 TRBV21-1 CASSSTRGYEQNF
TRBJ2-7 TRBV20-1 CSGRELHEQYF
TRBJ1-4 TRBV4-2 CASSQETSPKPSNEKLFF
TRBJ2-1 TRBV7-2 CASSLGEAGSNEQFF
TRBJ2-7 TRBV4-2 CASSQAGTGPYEQYF
TRBJ2-1 TRBV24-1 CATSQGLAGGGSYNEQFF
TRBJ2-2 TRBV2 CASQVGTGELFF
TRBJ2-7 TRBV5-1 CASSLAGTGVYPEQYF
TRBJ2-7 TRBV10-3 CAISVAAVAGEQYF
TRBJ2-1 TRBV7-8 CASSLPVTGLATYNEQFF
TRBJ2-7 TRBV24-1 CATSDSYRDEQYF
TRBJ2-3 TRBV5-6 CASSPGRRGGADTQYF
TRBJ2-1 TRBV3-1 CASSSGRRQFF
TRBJ2-7 TRBV7-9 CASSLGVYYEQYF
TRBJ1-5 TRBV4-2 CASSQDKGGQGNQPQHF
TRBJ2-1 TRBV6-2/TRBV6-3 CASSYLGLRGPRPGNEQFF
TRBJ2-3 TRBV28 CASSSSGAGRDTQYF
TRBJ2-1 TRBV11-1 CASSLVSGSAVSSYNEQFF
TRBJ2-5 TRBV7-2 CASSARVSGETQYF
TRBJ2-2 TRBV7-3 CASSPRGGITDTGELFF
TRBJ2-3 TRBV30 CAWSVTSTDTQYF